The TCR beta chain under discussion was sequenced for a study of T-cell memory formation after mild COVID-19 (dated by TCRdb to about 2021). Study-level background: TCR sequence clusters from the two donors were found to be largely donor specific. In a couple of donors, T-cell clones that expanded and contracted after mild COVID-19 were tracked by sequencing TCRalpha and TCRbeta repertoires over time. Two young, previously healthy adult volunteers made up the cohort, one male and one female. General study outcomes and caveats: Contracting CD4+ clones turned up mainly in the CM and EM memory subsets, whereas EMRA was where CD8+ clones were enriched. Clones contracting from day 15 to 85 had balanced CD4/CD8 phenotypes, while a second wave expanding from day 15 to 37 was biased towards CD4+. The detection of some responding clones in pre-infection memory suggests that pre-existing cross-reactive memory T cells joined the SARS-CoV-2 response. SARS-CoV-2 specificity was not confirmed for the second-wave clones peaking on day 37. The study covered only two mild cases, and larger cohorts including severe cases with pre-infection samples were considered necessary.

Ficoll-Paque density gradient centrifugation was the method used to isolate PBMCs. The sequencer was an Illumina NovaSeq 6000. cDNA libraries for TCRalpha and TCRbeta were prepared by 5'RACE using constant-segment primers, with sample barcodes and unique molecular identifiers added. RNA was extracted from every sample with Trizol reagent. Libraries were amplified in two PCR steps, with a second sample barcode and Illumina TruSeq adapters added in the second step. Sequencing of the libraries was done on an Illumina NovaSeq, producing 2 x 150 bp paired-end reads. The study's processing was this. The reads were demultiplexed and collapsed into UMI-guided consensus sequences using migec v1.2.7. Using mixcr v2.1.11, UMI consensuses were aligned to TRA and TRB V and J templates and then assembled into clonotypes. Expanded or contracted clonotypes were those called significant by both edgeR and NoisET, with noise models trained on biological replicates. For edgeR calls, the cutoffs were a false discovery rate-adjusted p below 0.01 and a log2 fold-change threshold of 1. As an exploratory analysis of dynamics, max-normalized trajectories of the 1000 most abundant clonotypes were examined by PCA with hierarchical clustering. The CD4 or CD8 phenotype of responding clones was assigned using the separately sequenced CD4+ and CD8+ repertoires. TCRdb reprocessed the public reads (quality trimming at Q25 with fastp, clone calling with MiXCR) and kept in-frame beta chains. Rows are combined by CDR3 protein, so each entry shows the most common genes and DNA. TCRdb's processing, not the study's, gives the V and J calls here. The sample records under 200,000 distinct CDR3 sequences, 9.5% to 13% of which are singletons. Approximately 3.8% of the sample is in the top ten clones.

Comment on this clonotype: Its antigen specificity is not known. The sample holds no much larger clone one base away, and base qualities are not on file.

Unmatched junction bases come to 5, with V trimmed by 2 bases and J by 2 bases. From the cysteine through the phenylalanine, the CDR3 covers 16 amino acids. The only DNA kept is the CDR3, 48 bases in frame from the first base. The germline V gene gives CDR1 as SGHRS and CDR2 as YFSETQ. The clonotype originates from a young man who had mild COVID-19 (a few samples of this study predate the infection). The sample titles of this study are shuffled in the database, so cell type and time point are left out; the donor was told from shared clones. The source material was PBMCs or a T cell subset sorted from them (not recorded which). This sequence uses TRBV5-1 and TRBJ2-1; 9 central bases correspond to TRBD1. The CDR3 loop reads CASSFGQGSPYNEQFF. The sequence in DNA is TGCGCCAGCAGCTTTGGACAGGGGAGCCCCTACAATGAGCAGTTCTTC.